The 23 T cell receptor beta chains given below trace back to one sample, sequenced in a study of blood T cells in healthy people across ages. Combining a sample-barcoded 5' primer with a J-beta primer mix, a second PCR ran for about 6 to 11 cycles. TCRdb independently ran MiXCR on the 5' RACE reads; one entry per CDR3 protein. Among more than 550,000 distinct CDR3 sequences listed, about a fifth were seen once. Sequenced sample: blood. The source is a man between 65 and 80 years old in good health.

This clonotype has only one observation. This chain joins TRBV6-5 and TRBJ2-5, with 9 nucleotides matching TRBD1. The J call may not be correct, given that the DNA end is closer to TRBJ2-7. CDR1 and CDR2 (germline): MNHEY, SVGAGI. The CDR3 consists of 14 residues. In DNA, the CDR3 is TGTGCCAGCAGTGACCGGGACAGGGCCTACGAGCAGTACTTC. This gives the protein CASSDRDRAYEQYF.

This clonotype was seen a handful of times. CDR3 nucleotides: TGTGCCAGCAGCTTAGCGCAGGGACAGGGGTATGGCTACACCTTC. This gives the protein CASSLAQGQGYGYTF. The V and J genes are TRBV7-8 and TRBJ1-2; 10 bases are a match to TRBD1. CDR3 length equals 15 residues. Germline loops: CDR1 SGHVS, CDR2 FQNEAQ. Trimming took 0 bases from V and 5 from J; bases not matched to a gene: 3.

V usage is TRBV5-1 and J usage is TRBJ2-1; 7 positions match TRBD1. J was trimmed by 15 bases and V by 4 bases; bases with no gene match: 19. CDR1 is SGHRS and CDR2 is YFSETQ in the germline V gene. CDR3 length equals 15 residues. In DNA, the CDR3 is TGCGCCAGCAGCCCAGGGACAGACCTAAATCGAAGTGTGTTCTTC. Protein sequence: CASSPGTDLNRSVFF.

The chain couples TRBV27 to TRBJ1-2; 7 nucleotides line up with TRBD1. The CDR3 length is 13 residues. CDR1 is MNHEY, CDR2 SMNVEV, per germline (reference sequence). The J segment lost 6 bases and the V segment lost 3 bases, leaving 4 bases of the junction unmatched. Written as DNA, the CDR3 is TGTGCCAGCAGTTTGGGGACAGCTGATGGCTACACCTTC. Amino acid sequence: CASSLGTADGYTF.

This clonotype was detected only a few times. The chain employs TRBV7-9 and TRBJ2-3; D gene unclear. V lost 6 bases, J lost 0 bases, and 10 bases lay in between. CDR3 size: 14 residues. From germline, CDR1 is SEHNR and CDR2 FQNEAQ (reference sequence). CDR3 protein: CASSGSSSTDTQYF. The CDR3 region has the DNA TGTGCCAGCAGTGGTAGCTCGAGCACAGATACGCAGTATTTT.

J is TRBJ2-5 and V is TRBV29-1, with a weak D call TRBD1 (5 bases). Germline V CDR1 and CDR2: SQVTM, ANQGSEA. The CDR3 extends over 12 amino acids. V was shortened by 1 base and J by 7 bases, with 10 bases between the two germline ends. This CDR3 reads CSVEAKGVTQYF. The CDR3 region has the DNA TGCAGCGTTGAAGCTAAAGGGGTGACCCAGTACTTC.

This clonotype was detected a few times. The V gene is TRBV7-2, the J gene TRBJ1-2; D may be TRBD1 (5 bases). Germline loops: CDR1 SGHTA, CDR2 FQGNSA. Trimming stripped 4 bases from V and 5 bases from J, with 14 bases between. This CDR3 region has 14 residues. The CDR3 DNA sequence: TGTGCCAGCAGCTCCGGGACTTTGATGTATGGCTACACCTTC. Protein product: CASSSGTLMYGYTF.

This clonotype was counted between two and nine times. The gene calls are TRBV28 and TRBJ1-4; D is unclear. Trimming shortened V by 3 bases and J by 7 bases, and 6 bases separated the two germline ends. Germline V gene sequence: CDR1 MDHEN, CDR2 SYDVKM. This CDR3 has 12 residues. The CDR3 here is CASSLLSEKLFF. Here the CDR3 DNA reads TGTGCCAGCAGTTTGTTAAGTGAAAAACTGTTTTTT. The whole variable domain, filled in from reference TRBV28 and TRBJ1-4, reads DVKVTQSSRYLVKRTGEKVFLECVQDMDHENMFWYRQDPGLGLRLIYFSYDVKMKEKGDIPEGYSVSREKKERFSLILESASTNQTSMYLCASSLLSEKLFFGSGTQLSVL.

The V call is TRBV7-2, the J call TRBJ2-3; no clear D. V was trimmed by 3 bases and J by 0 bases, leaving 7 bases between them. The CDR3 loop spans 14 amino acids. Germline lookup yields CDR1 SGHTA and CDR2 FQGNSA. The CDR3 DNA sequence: TGTGCCAGCAGCTTCAAGACTAGCACAGATACGCAGTATTTT. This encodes CASSFKTSTDTQYF.

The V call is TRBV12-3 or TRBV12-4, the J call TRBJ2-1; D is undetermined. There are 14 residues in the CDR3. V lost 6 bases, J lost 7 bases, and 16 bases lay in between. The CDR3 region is CASRTPGGRNEQFF. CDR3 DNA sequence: TGTGCCAGCAGGACCCCAGGCGGCAGGAATGAGCAGTTCTTC.

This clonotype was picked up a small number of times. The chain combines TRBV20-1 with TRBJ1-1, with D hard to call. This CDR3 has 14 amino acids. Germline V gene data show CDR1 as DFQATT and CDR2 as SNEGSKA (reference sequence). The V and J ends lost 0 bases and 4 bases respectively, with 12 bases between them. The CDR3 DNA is TGCAGTGCTAGAGATCTGAAGTGGGGCACTGAAGCTTTCTTT. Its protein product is CSARDLKWGTEAFF.

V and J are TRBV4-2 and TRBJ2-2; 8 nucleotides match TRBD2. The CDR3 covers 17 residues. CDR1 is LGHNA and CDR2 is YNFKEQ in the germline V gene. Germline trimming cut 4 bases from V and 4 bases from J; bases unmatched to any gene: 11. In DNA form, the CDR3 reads TGTGCCAGCAGCCGGCGCACAAGCGGGGGCGGCACCGGGGAGCTGTTTTTT. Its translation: CASSRRTSGGGTGELFF.

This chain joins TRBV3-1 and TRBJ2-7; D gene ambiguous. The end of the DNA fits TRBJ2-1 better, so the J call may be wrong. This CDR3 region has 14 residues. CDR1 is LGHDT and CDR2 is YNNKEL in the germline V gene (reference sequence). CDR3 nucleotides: TGTGCCAGCAGCCAAGCTAACTACCACAATGAGCAGTTCTTC. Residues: CASSQANYHNEQFF.

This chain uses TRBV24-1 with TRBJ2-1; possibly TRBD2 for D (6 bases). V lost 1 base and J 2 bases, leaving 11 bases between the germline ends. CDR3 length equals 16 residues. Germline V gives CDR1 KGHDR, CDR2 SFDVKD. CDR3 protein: CATSDFGGGTYNEQFF. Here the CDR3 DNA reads TGTGCCACCAGTGATTTTGGTGGGGGGACCTACAATGAGCAGTTCTTC.

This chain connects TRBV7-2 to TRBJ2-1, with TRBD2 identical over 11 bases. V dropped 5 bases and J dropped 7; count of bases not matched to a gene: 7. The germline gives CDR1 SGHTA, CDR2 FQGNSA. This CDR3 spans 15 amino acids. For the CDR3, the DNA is TGTGCCAGCAGCGGACGACTAGCGGGGAGGAATGAGCAGTTCTTC. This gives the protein CASSGRLAGRNEQFF.

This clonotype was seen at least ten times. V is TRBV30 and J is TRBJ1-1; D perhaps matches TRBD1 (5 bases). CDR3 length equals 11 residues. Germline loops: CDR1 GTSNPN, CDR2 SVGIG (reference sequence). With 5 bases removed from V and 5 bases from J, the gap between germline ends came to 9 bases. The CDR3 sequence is CAWYEGTEAFF. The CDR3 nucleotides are TGTGCCTGGTACGAGGGGACTGAAGCTTTCTTT.

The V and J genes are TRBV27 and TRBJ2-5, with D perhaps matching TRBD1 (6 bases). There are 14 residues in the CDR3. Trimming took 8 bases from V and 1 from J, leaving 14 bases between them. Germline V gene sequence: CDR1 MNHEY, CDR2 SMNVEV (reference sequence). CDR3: CASGNQGPQETQYF. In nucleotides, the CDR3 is TGTGCCAGCGGCAATCAGGGGCCCCAAGAGACCCAGTACTTC.

In DNA, the CDR3 is TGCGCCAGCAGCCCCCAAGGGACAGGGGGTCGGTACGAGCAGTACTTC. Its translation: CASSPQGTGGRYEQYF. The genes are TRBV5-1 and TRBJ2-5; 11 nucleotides align to TRBD1. The tail of the sequence fits TRBJ2-7 better, so the J call may be wrong. The CDR3 is 16 amino acids. The germline V gene has CDR1 SGHRS and CDR2 YFSETQ.

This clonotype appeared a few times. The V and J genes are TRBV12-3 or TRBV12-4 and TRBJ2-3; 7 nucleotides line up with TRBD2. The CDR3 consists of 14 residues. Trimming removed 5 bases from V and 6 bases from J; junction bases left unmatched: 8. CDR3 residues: CASSRDYPTDTQYF. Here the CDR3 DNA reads TGTGCCAGCAGTCGGGACTATCCAACGGATACGCAGTATTTT.

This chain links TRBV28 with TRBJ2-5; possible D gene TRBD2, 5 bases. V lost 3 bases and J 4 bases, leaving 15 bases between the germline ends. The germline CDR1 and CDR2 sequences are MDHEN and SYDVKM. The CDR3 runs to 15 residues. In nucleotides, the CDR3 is TGTGCCAGCAGTTTGCTCGGGGTAGGAGGAGAGACCCAGTACTTC. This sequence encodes CASSLLGVGGETQYF. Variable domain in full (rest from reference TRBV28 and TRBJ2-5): DVKVTQSSRYLVKRTGEKVFLECVQDMDHENMFWYRQDPGLGLRLIYFSYDVKMKEKGDIPEGYSVSREKKERFSLILESASTNQTSMYLCASSLLGVGGETQYFGPGTRLLVL.

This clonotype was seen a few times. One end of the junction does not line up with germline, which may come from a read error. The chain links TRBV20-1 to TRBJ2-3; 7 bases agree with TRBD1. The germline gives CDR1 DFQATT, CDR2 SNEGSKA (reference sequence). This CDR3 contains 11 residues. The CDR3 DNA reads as TGCAGTGGACAGGGTGGGTACGAGCAGTACTTT. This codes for CSGQGGYEQYF.

DNA of the CDR3: TGTGCCAGCAGCTTAGCTAGCGGGGGGACGGATGAGCAGTTCTTC. It specifies CASSLASGGTDEQFF. This sequence joins TRBV7-2 and TRBJ2-1, with 10 nucleotides matching TRBD2. The CDR3 extends over 15 amino acids. Germline V lookup: CDR1 SGHTA, CDR2 FQGNSA. With 0 bases clipped from V and 8 bases from J, the junction kept 4 bases outside the gene matches.

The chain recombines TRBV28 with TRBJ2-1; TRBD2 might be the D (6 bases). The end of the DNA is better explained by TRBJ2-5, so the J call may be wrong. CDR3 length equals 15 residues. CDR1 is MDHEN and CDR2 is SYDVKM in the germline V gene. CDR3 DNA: TGTGCCAGCAGTTTATCGGGAGACTTGGGAGAGACCCAGTACTTC. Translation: CASSLSGDLGETQYF.